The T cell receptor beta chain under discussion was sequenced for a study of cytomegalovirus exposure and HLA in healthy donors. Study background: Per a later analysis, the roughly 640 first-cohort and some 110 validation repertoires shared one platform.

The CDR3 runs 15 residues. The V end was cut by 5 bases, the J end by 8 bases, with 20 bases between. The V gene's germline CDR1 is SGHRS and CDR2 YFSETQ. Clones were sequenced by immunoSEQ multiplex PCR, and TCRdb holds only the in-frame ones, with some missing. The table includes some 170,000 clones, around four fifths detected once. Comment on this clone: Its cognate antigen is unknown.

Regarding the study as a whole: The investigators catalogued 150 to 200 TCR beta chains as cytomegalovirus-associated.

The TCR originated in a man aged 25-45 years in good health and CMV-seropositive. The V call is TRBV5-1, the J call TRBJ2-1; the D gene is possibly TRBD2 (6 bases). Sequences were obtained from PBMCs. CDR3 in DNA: TGCGCCAGCAGGGGATTAGGGACTCAAGGCGATGAGCAGTTCTTC. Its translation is CASRGLGTQGDEQFF.